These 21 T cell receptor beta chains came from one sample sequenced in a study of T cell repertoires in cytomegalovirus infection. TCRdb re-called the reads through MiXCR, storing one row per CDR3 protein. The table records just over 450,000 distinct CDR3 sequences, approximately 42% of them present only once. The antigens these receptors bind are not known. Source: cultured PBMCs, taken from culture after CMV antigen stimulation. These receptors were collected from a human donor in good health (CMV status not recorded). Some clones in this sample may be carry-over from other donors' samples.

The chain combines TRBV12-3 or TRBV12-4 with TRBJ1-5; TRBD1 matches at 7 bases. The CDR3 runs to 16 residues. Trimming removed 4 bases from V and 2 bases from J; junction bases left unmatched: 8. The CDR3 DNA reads TGTGCCAGCAGTTCGGGCCCCGACAGGGGCAATCAGCCCCAGCATTTT. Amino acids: CASSSGPDRGNQPQHF.

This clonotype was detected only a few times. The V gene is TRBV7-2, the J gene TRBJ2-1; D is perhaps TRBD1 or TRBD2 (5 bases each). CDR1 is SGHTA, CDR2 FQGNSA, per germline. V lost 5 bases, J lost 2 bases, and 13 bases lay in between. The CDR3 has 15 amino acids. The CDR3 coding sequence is TGTGCCAGCAGCCTACAGGCGGGCCCCTACAATGAGCAGTTCTTC. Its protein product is CASSLQAGPYNEQFF.

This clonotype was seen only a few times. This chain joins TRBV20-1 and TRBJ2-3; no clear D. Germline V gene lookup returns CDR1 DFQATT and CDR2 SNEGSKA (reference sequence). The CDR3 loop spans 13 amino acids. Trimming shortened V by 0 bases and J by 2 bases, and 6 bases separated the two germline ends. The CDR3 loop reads CSARDLLTDTQYF. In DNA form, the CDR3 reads TGCAGTGCTAGAGATCTACTCACAGATACGCAGTATTTT.

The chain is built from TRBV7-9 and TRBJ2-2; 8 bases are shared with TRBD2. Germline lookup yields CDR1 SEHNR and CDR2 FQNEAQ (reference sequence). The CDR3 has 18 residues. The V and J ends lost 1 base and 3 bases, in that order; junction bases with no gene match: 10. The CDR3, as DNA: TGTGCCAGCAGCTTAGAAGATAGCGGGAAGGTCGACACCGGGGAGCTGTTTTTT. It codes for CASSLEDSGKVDTGELFF.

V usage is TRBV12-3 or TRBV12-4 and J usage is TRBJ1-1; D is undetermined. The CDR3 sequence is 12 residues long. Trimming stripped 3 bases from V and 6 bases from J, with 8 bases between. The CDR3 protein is CASSLRAAEAFF. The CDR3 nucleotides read TGTGCCAGCAGTTTGAGGGCGGCTGAAGCTTTCTTT.

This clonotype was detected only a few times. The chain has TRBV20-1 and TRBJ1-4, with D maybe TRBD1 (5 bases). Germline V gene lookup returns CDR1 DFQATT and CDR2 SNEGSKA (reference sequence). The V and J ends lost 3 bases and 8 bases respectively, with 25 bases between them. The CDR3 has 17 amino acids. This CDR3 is CSASPGQGVLYSEKLFF. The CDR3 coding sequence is TGCAGTGCTAGTCCCGGGCAGGGCGTACTTTATTCGGAAAAACTGTTTTTT.

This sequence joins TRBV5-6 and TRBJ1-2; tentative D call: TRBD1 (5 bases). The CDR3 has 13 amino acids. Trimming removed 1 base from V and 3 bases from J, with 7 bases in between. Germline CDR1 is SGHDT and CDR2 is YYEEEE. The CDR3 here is CASSLLGDYGYTF. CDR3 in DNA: TGTGCCAGCAGCTTGTTGGGGGACTATGGCTACACCTTC.

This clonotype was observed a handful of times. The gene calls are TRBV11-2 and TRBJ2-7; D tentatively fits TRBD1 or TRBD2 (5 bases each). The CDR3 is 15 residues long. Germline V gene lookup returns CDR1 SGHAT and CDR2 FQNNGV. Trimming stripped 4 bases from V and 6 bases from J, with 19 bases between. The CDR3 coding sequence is TGTGCCAGCAGCTCCCTCCGGGGCCGGAATGGCGAGCAGTACTTC. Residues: CASSSLRGRNGEQYF.

The CDR3 sequence: CASSTDVQPGMNGYTF. The CDR3 bases are TGTGCCAGCAGCACGGATGTCCAACCTGGTATGAATGGCTACACCTTC. This rearrangement joins TRBV7-6 to TRBJ1-2; D is unclear. V was cut by 5 bases and J by 6 bases, with 22 bases left in between. Germline loops: CDR1 SGHVS, CDR2 FNYEAQ. The CDR3 sequence is 16 residues long.

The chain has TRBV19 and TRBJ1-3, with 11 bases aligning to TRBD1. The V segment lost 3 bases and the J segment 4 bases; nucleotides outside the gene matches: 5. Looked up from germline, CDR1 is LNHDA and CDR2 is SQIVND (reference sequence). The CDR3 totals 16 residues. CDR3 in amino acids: CASSIGQGAIGNTIYF. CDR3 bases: TGTGCCAGTAGTATCGGACAGGGGGCGATCGGAAACACCATATATTTT.

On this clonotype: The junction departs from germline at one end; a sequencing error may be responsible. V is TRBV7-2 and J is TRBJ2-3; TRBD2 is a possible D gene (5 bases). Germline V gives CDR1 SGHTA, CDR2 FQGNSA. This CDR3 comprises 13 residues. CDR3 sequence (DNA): TGTGCCAGCAGCTTCCCTAGCACAGATACGCGGTATTTT. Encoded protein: CASSFPSTDTRYF.

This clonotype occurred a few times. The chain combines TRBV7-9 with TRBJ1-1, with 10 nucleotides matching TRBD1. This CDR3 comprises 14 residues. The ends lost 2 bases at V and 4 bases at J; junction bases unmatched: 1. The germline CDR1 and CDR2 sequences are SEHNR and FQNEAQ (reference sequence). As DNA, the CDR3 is TGTGCCAGCAGCTTACGGACAGGGGGCACTGAAGCTTTCTTT. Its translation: CASSLRTGGTEAFF. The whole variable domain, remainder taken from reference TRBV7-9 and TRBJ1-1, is DTGVSQNPRHKITKRGQNVTFRCDPISEHNRLYWYRQTLGQGPEFLTYFQNEAQLEKSRLLSDRFSAERPKGSFSTLEIQRTEQGDSAMYLCASSLRTGGTEAFFGQGTRLTVV.

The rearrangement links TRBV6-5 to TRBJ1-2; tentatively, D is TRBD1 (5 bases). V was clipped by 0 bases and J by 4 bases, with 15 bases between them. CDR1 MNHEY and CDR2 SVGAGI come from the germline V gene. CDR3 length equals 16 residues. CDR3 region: CASSYSSGQAPYGYTF. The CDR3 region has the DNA TGTGCCAGCAGTTACTCGAGTGGACAAGCTCCCTATGGCTACACCTTC.

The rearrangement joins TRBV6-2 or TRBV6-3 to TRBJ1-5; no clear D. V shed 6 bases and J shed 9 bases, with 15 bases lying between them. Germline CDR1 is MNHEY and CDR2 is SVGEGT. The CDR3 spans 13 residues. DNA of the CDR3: TGTGCCAGCAGCCCGCAGAGCCAGAGGCCCCAGCATTTT. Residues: CASSPQSQRPQHF.

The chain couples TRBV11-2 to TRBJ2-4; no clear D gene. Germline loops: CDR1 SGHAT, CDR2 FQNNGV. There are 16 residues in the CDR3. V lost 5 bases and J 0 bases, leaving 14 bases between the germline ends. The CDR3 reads CASSPGNLIAKNIQYF. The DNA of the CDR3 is TGTGCCAGCAGCCCTGGGAACCTTATAGCCAAAAACATTCAGTACTTC.

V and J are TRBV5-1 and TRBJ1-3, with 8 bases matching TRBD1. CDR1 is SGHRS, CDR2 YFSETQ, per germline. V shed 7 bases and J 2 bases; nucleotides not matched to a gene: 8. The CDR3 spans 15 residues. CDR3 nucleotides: TGCGCCAGCCGCCCGACAGGGGTAACTGGAAACACCATATATTTT. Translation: CASRPTGVTGNTIYF.

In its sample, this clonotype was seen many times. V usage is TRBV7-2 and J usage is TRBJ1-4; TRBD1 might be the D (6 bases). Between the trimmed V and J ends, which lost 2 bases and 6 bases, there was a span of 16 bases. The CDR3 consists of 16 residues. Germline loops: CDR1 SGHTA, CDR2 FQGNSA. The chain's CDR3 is CASSLFRGAWDEKLFF. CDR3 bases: TGTGCCAGCAGCTTATTCAGGGGCGCATGGGATGAAAAACTGTTTTTT. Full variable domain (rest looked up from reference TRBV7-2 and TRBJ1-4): GAGVSQSPSNKVTEKGKDVELRCDPISGHTALYWYRQSLGQGLEFLIYFQGNSAPDKSGLPSDRFSAERTGGSVSTLTIQRTQQEDSAVYLCASSLFRGAWDEKLFFGSGTQLSVL.

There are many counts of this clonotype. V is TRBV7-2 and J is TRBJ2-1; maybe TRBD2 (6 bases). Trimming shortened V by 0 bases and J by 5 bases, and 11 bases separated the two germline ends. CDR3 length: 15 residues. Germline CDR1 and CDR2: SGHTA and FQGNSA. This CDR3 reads CASSLARDFHNEQFF. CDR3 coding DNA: TGTGCCAGCAGCTTAGCGAGGGACTTTCACAATGAGCAGTTCTTC.

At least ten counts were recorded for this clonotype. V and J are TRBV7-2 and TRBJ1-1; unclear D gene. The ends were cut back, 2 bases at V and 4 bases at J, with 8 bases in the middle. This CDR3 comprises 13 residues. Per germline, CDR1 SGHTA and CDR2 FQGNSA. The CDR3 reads CASSLLVGTEAFF. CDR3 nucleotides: TGTGCCAGCAGCTTACTTGTGGGCACTGAAGCTTTCTTT. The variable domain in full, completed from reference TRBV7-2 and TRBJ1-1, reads GAGVSQSPSNKVTEKGKDVELRCDPISGHTALYWYRQSLGQGLEFLIYFQGNSAPDKSGLPSDRFSAERTGGSVSTLTIQRTQQEDSAVYLCASSLLVGTEAFFGQGTRLTVV.

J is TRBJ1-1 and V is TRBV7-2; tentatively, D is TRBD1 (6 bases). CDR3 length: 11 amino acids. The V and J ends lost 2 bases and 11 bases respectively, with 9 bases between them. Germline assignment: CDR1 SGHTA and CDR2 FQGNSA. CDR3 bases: TGTGCCAGCAGCTTAACAGGGTTGGCTTTCTTT. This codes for CASSLTGLAFF.

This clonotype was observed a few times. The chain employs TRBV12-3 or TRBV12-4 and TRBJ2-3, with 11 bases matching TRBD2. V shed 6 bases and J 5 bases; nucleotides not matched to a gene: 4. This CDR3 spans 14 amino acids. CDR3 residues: CASRLAGVGDTQYF. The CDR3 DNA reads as TGTGCCAGCAGACTAGCGGGAGTTGGAGATACGCAGTATTTT.